This is a list of T cell receptor beta chains from one sample in a study of graft-versus-host responses after intestinal transplantation. Sequencing was performed with immunoSEQ multiplex PCR; in TCRdb, only in-frame clones are kept and a portion is missing. This sample has about 29,000 clones, with roughly 85% found just once. The material was PBMCs, obtained nearly 470 days after intestinal transplantation. The receptor source for this set is a human patient who received an intestinal transplant, so some T cells may come from the graft donor. CDR3s include the opening cysteine and the closing phenylalanine or tryptophan. The order of the fields is J gene, D gene, clone size, V gene, CDR3 protein, CDR3 DNA. D genes are given only for firm matches. Clone size, where shown, is once, few, many, or a class for clones that have expanded.

j_gene: TRBJ1-2; d_gene: NA; abundance: NA; v_gene: TRBV2; CDR3aa: CASNGRDYRYTF; CDR3nt: TGTGCCAGCAACGGTCGGGACTATCGCTACACCTTC
j_gene: TRBJ2-1; d_gene: NA; abundance: NA; v_gene: TRBV5-4; CDR3aa: CASSLRGSNEQFF; CDR3nt: TGTGCCAGCAGCTTACGGGGAAGCAATGAGCAGTTCTTC
j_gene: TRBJ2-1; d_gene: TRBD2; abundance: NA; v_gene: TRBV6-1; CDR3aa: CASSRTSGLYNEQFF; CDR3nt: TGTGCCAGCAGTCGGACTAGCGGGCTCTACAATGAGCAGTTCTTC
j_gene: TRBJ2-3; d_gene: NA; abundance: NA; v_gene: TRBV7-2; CDR3aa: CASSLTQSTDTQYF; CDR3nt: TGTGCCAGCAGCCTAACCCAGAGCACAGATACGCAGTATTTT
j_gene: TRBJ2-7; d_gene: TRBD2; abundance: NA; v_gene: TRBV5-4; CDR3aa: CASSFGTSVEQYF; CDR3nt: TGTGCCAGCAGCTTCGGGACTAGCGTCGAGCAGTACTTC
j_gene: TRBJ1-1; d_gene: NA; abundance: few; v_gene: TRBV6-1; CDR3aa: CASSGGGGLTEAFF; CDR3nt: TGTGCCAGCAGTGGGGGCGGGGGTTTGACTGAAGCTTTCTTT
j_gene: TRBJ2-3; d_gene: TRBD2; abundance: NA; v_gene: TRBV11-2; CDR3aa: CASSFVGRGDTQYF; CDR3nt: TGTGCCAGCAGCTTTGTCGGGAGGGGAGATACGCAGTATTTT
j_gene: TRBJ2-1; d_gene: TRBD2; abundance: NA; v_gene: TRBV18; CDR3aa: CASSSRTSGGTADEQFF; CDR3nt: TGTGCCAGCTCAAGTAGGACTAGCGGGGGGACCGCCGATGAGCAGTTCTTC
j_gene: TRBJ2-2; d_gene: NA; abundance: NA; v_gene: TRBV28; CDR3aa: CASRTVNTGELFF; CDR3nt: TGTGCCAGCAGGACAGTCAACACCGGGGAGCTGTTTTTT
j_gene: TRBJ2-1; d_gene: TRBD2; abundance: NA; v_gene: TRBV6-1; CDR3aa: CASRSSGRVSDEQFF; CDR3nt: TGTGCCAGCAGGTCTAGCGGGAGGGTCTCAGATGAGCAGTTCTTC
j_gene: TRBJ2-2; d_gene: NA; abundance: few; v_gene: TRBV6-4; CDR3aa: CASSDRNTGELFF; CDR3nt: TGTGCCAGCAGTGACAGGAACACCGGGGAGCTGTTTTTT
j_gene: TRBJ2-2; d_gene: NA; abundance: NA; v_gene: TRBV5-5; CDR3aa: CASSLTGQLTGELFF; CDR3nt: TGTGCCAGCAGCTTGACCGGACAGTTGACCGGGGAGCTGTTTTTT
j_gene: TRBJ2-7; d_gene: TRBD1; abundance: NA; v_gene: TRBV29-1; CDR3aa: CSVTDRLDEQYF; CDR3nt: TGCAGCGTCACGGACAGGCTAGATGAGCAGTACTTC